This T cell receptor (beta chain) was sequenced for a study of OX40 agonist ivuxolimab in advanced cancers. Turning to the study itself: With a range of roughly 23 to 90, age averaged approximately 55 years, and nearly 85% were male. Of the participants, 40% had some prior anti-PD-1, anti-PD-L1 or anti-CTLA-4 therapy, which was allowed. Study-level points and caveats: Determination of antigen specificity was not performed for the expanded peripheral T cells.

Germline values: CDR1 SGHVS, CDR2 FNYEAQ. The length of the CDR3 is 15 residues. Trimming cost V 5 bases and J 0 bases, with 12 bases left between them. On this clone itself: The antigen remains undetermined.

Using immunoSEQ multiplex PCR, the repertoire was profiled, and TCRdb retains in-frame clones only, with some absent. The sample records about 28,000 clones, around 85% being singletons. Samples were taken at baseline and on day 1 of cycles 4 and 7. The chain links TRBV7-6 to TRBJ2-3; weak D call: TRBD1 (6 bases). The TCR sequence derives from an adult with an advanced solid tumor such as melanoma, head and neck, liver or kidney cancer. The source was CD4+ or CD8+ T cells sorted from blood, collected in a trial of the OX40 agonist ivuxolimab. CDR3 in DNA: TGTGCCAGCAGCCAGGCAGGGGCCAGCACAGATACGCAGTATTTT. Protein sequence: CASSQAGASTDTQYF.